One T cell receptor beta chain is described in this entry. Antigen: not known. This entry comes from a study of vaccination effects on CD4 cells after COVID-19. Findings and limits, study-wide: Clones of infection and vaccine origin contracted markedly late after vaccination. Researchers report that only 1 of 255 vaccine-induced clones in healthy vaccinees cross-reacted with common cold coronaviruses.

Repertoires were generated with immunoSEQ multiplex PCR, while TCRdb's copy carries only in-frame clones and drops some. The table has around 19,000 clones, about two thirds seen once. Before sequencing, viral peptide pools were used by the ViraFEST assay to expand antigen-specific CD4+ T cells. Scientists isolated CD4+ T cells after a roughly 9-day culture period ended. All vaccine recipients tested negative for nucleocapsid antibodies and had never contracted SARS-CoV-2 infection. In culture with approximately 10 IU/ml IL-2 and about 10 ug/ml peptides, PBMC were grown at a few million per well. The TCR originated in a human donor who received a COVID-19 vaccine. Sequencing was performed on CD4+ T cells from PBMCs cultured with HCoV-229E spike peptides, taken before COVID-19 vaccination.

The CDR3 sequence: CSVELVGGSTDTQYF. The CDR3 DNA is TGCAGCGTTGAACTCGTTGGGGGGAGCACAGATACGCAGTATTTT. V usage is TRBV29-1 and J usage is TRBJ2-3; maybe TRBD2 (6 bases). The CDR3 totals 15 residues. Germline loops: CDR1 SQVTM, CDR2 ANQGSEA. Trimming removed 2 bases at V and 0 bases at J, with 12 bases between.